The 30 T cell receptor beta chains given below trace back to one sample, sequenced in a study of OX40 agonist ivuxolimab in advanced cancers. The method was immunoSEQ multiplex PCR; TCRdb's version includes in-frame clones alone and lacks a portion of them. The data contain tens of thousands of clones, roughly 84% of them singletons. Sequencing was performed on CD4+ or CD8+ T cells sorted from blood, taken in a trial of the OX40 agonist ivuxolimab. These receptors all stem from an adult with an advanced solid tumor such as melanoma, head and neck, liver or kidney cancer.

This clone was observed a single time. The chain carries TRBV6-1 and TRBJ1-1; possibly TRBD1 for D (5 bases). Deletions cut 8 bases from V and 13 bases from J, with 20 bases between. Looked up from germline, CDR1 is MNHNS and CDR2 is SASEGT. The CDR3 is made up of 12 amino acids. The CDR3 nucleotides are TGTGCCAGCCCCAAATCGGGGGACCGGATTTTCTTT. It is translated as CASPKSGDRIFF.

The CDR3 region has the DNA TGTGCCAGCAGCTTAGCGGGGATGGAAGAGACCCAGTACTTC. Protein product: CASSLAGMEETQYF. The rearrangement links TRBV7-8 to TRBJ2-5, with no clear D. The V end lost 0 bases, the J end lost 3 bases, and 8 bases lay between the germline ends. In germline, CDR1 is SGHVS, CDR2 FQNEAQ. This CDR3 has 14 amino acids.

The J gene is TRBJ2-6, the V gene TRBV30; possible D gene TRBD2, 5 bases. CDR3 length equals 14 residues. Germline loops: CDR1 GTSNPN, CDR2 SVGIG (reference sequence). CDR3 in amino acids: CASQRAAGANVLTF. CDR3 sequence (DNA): TGTGCTTCCCAGAGGGCAGCTGGGGCCAACGTCCTGACTTTC.

The CDR3 DNA reads as TGTGCCAGCAGCGTAACTAGCGGGGGCCCTAGCGAGCAGTACTTC. Its protein is CASSVTSGGPSEQYF. The chain recombines TRBV7-9 with TRBJ2-7; TRBD2 aligns across 11 bases. V lost 5 bases and J lost 6; bases outside the gene matches: 9. Germline values: CDR1 SEHNR, CDR2 FQNEAQ (reference sequence). The length of the CDR3 is 15 residues.

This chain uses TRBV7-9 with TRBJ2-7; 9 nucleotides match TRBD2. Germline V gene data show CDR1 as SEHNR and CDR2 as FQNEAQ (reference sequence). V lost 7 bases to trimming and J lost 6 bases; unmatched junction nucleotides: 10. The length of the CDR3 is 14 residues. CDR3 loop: CASTSGLAGFEQYF. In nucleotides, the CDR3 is TGTGCCAGCACCTCAGGGCTAGCGGGGTTCGAGCAGTACTTC. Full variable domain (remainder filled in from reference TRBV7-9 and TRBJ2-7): DTGVSQNPRHKITKRGQNVTFRCDPISEHNRLYWYRQTLGQGPEFLTYFQNEAQLEKSRLLSDRFSAERPKGSFSTLEIQRTEQGDSAMYLCASTSGLAGFEQYFGPGTRLTVT.

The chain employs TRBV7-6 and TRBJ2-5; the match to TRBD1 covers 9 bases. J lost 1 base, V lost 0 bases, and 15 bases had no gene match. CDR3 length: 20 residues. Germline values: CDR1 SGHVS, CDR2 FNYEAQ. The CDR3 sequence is CASSLAWGQGMREAQETQYF. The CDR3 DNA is TGTGCCAGCAGCTTAGCGTGGGGACAGGGAATGAGGGAGGCCCAAGAGACCCAGTACTTC.

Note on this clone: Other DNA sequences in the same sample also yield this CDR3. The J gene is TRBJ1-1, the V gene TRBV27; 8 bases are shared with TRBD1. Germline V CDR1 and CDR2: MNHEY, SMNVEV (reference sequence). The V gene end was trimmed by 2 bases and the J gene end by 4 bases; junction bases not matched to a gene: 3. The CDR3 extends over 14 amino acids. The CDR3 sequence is CASSLGQGSTEAFF. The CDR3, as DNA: TGTGCCAGCAGTTTAGGACAGGGCAGCACTGAAGCTTTCTTT.

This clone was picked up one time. CDR3 in amino acids: CASSLLGTGVNQPQHF. CDR3 coding DNA: TGTGCCAGCAGTTTATTAGGGACGGGTGTTAATCAGCCCCAGCATTTT. The chain couples TRBV27 to TRBJ1-5; a possible D gene is TRBD1 (5 bases). Germline CDR1 is MNHEY and CDR2 is SMNVEV (reference sequence). Trimming took off 1 base at V and 4 bases at J, with 14 bases between the two ends. CDR3 length: 16 amino acids.

In DNA form, the CDR3 reads TGCGCCAGCAGCTTGGATAGCAGCAACACTGAAGCTTTCTTT. Its protein product is CASSLDSSNTEAFF. This chain joins TRBV5-1 and TRBJ1-1, with unresolved D. CDR3 length: 14 residues. The V gene lost 0 bases and the J gene lost 2 bases, with 8 bases spanning the gap. Germline-derived CDR1 and CDR2 are SGHRS and YFSETQ. Looking up the rest from reference TRBV5-1 and TRBJ1-1 gives the full variable domain: KAGVTQTPRYLIKTRGQQVTLSCSPISGHRSVSWYQQTPGQGLQFLFEYFSETQRNKGNFPGRFSGRQFSNSRSEMNVSTLELGDSALYLCASSLDSSNTEAFFGQGTRLTVV.

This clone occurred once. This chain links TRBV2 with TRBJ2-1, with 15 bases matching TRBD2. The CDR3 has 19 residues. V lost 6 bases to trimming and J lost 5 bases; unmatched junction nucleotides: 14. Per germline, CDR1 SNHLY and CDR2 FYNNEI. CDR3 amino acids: CASRAGTSGRPLSHNEQFF. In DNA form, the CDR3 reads TGTGCCAGCAGAGCAGGGACTAGCGGGAGGCCTCTGTCCCACAATGAGCAGTTCTTC.

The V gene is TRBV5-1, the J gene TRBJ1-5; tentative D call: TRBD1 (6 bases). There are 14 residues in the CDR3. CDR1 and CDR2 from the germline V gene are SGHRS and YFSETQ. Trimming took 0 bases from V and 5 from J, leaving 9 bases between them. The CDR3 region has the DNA TGCGCCAGCAGCTTGGTCGGGGGCGATCAGCCCCAGCATTTT. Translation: CASSLVGGDQPQHF.

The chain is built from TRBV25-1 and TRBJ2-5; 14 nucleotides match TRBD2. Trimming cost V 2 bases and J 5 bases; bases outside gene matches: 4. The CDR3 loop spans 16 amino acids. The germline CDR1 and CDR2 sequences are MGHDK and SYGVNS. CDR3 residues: CASSEVGLAGVETQYF. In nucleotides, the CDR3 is TGTGCCAGCAGTGAAGTGGGACTAGCGGGAGTTGAGACCCAGTACTTC.

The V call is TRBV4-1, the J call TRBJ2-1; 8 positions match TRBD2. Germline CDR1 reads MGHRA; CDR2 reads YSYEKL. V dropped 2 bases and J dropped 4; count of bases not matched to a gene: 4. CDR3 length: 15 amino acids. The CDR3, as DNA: TGCGCCAGCAGCCAAACTAGCGGCCGATACAATGAGCAGTTCTTC. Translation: CASSQTSGRYNEQFF.

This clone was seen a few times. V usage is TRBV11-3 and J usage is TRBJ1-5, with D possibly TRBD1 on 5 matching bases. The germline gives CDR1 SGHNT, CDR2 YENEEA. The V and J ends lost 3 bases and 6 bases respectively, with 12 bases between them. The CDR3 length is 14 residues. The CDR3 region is CASSLAGDGQPQHF. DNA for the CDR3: TGTGCCAGCAGCTTGGCCGGGGACGGTCAGCCCCAGCATTTT.

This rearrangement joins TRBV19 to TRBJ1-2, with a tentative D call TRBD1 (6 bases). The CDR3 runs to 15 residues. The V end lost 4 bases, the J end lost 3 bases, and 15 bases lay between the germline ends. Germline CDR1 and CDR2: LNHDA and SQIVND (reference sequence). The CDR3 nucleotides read TGTGCCAGTAGTACCCAACAGGGTCTACACTATGGCTACACCTTC. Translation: CASSTQQGLHYGYTF.

The CDR3 DNA sequence: TGTGCCAGCAGACTGACTAGCGGGGAGGGCGATACGCAGTATTTT. Translating gives CASRLTSGEGDTQYF. The V call is TRBV7-3, the J call TRBJ2-3; 11 positions agree with TRBD2. CDR3 length: 15 amino acids. Trimming removed 6 bases from V and 6 bases from J; junction bases left unmatched: 8. Per germline, CDR1 SGHTA and CDR2 FQGTGA.

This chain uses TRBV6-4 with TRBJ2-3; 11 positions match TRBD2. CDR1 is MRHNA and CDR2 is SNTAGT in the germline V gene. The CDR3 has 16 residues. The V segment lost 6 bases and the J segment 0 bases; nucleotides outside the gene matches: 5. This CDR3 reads CASSATSGDSTDTQYF. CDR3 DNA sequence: TGTGCCAGCAGCGCGACTAGCGGGGATAGCACAGATACGCAGTATTTT.

The CDR3 nucleotides are TGTGCCAGCAGTTACACAGGGACCCCCTACGAGCAGTACTTC. It is translated as CASSYTGTPYEQYF. V is TRBV28 and J is TRBJ2-7; maybe TRBD1 (6 bases). Trimming left V 4 bases short and J 2 bases short, with 12 bases between. Germline assignment: CDR1 MDHEN and CDR2 SYDVKM. The CDR3 sequence is 14 residues long.

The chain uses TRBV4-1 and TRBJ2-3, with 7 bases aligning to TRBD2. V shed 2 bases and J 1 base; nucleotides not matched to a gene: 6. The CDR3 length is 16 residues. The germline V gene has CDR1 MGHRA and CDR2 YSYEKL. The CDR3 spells CASSQLRLAGTDTQYF. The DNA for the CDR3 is TGCGCCAGCAGCCAATTAAGGCTAGCGGGCACAGATACGCAGTATTTT.

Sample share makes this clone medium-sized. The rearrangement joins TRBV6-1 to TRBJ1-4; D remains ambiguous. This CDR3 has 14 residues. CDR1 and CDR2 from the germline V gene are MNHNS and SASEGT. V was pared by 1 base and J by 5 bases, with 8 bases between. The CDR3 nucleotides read TGTGCCAGCAGTGAAGGAGCAGGAAATGAAAAACTGTTTTTT. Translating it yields CASSEGAGNEKLFF.

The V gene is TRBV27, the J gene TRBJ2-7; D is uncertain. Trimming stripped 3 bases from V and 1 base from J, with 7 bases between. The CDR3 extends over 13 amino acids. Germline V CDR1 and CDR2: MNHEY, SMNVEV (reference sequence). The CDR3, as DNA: TGTGCCAGCAGTTTGGGCACATCCTACGAGCAGTACTTC. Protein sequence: CASSLGTSYEQYF.

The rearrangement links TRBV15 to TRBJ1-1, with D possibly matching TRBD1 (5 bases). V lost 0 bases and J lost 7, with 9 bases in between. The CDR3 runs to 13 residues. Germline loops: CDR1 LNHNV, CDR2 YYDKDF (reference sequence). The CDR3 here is CATSRDVGVEAFF. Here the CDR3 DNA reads TGTGCCACCAGCAGAGATGTAGGGGTTGAAGCTTTCTTT.

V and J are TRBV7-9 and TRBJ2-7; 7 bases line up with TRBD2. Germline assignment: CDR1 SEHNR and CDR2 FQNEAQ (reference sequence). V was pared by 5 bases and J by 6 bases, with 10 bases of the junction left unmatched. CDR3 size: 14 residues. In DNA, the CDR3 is TGTGCCAGCAGCCCCGGGACTATCGACACCGAGCAGTACTTC. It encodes CASSPGTIDTEQYF.

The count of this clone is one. In DNA form, the CDR3 reads TGTGCCAGCAGTTATCCGGGACAGGGGGTCTACGAGCAGTACTTC. Translating it yields CASSYPGQGVYEQYF. This rearrangement joins TRBV6-6 to TRBJ2-7; 11 nucleotides agree with TRBD1. From germline, CDR1 is MNHNY and CDR2 SVGAGI (reference sequence). This CDR3 has 15 amino acids. The V gene end was trimmed by 3 bases and the J gene end by 3 bases; junction bases not matched to a gene: 4.

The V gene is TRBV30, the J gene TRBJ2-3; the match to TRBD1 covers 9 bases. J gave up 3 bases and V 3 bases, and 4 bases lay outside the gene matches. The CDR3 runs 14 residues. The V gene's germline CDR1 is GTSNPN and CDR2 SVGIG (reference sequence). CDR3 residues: CAWSGTGFTDTQYF. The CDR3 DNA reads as TGTGCCTGGAGCGGGACAGGGTTTACAGATACGCAGTATTTT.

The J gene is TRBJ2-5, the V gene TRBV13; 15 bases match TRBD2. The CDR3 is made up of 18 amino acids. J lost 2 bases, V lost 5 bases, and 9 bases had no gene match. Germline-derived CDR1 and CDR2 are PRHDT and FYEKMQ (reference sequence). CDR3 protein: CASSKAGLAGGQQETQYF. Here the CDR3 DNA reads TGTGCCAGCAGCAAAGCGGGACTAGCGGGAGGACAGCAAGAGACCCAGTACTTC. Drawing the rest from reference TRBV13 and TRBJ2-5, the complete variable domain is AAGVIQSPRHLIKEKRETATLKCYPIPRHDTVYWYQQGPGQDPQFLISFYEKMQSDKGSIPDRFSAQQFSDYHSELNMSSLELGDSALYFCASSKAGLAGGQQETQYFGPGTRLLVL.

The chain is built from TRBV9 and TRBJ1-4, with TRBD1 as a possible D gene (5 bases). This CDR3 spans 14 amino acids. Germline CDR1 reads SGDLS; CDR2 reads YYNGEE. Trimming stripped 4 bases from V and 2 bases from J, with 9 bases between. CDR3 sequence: CASSPGGTNEKLFF. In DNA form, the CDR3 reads TGTGCCAGCAGCCCCGGGGGGACTAATGAAAAACTGTTTTTT.

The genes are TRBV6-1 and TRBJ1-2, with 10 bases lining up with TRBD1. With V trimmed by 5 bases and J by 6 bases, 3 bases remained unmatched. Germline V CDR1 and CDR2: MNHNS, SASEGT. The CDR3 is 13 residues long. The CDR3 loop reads CASSSTGGNGYTF. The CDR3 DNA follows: TGTGCCAGCAGTTCGACAGGGGGCAATGGCTACACCTTC.

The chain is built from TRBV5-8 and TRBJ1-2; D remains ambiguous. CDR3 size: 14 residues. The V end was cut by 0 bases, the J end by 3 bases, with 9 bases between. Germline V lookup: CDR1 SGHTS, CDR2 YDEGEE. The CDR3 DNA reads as TGTGCCAGCAGCTTGGATGGCAGCCACTATGGCTACACCTTC. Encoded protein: CASSLDGSHYGYTF. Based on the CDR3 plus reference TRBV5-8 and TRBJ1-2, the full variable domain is EAGVTQSPTHLIKTRGQQATLRCSPISGHTSVYWYQQALGLGLQFLLWYDEGEERNRGNFPPRFSGRQFPNYSSELNVNALELEDSALYLCASSLDGSHYGYTFGSGTRLTVV.

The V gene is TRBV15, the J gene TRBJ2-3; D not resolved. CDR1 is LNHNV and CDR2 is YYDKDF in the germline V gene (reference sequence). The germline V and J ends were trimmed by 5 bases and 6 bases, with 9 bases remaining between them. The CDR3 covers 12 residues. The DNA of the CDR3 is TGTGCCACCAGCCCCTATGGGGATACGCAGTATTTT. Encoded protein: CATSPYGDTQYF.